Below, one T cell receptor (beta chain) is given with its context. The antigen remains unidentified. 60 Vbeta and 13 Jbeta primers were used in PCR. Clones were read by immunoSEQ multiplex PCR, and TCRdb kept only the in-frame ones, dropping some. Of about 130,000 clones detected, more than 75% appear once; the ten largest clones hold roughly 8%. The germline V and J ends were trimmed by 10 bases and 4 bases, with 11 bases remaining between them. The CDR3 has 12 amino acids. Looked up from germline, CDR1 is MDHEN and CDR2 is SYDVKM. The data originate from a study of cytomegalovirus exposure and HLA in healthy donors. General study findings and limits: According to reports, the classifier identified cytomegalovirus status with high specificity and sensitivity. Within an earlier analysis, most TCR beta V segments proved productive either about 90% or about 30% of the time.

The TCR comes from a woman in her forties or fifties in good health and CMV-seropositive. V is TRBV28 and J is TRBJ2-1; possible D gene TRBD2, 6 bases. Sequencing used PBMCs. The CDR3, as DNA: TGTGCCACCGGGGGAGTATACAATGAGCAGTTCTTC. This encodes CATGGVYNEQFF.